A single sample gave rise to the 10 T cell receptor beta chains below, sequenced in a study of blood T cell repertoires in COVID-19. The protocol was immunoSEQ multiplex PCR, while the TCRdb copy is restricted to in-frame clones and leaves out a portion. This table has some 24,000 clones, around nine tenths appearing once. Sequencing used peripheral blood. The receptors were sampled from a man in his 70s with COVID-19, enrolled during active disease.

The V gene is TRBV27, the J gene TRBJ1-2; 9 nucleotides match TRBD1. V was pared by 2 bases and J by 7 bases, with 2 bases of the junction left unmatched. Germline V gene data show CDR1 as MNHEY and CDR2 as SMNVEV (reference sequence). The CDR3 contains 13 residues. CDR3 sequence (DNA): TGTGCCAGCAGTTTAAGGGGACAGGGTGGCTACACCTTC. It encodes CASSLRGQGGYTF.

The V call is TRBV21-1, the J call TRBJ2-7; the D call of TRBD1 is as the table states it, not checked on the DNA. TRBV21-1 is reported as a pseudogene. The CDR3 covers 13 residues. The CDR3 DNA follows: TGTGCCTTCCAAGAAAGGGGTGCCTACGAGCAGTACTTC. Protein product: CAFQERGAYEQYF.

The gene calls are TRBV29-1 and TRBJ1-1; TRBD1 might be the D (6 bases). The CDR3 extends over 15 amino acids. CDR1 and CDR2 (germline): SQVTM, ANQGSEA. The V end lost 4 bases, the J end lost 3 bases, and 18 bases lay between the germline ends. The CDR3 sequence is CSVAPGGTRYTEAFF. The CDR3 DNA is TGCAGCGTTGCCCCGGGAGGGACACGGTACACTGAAGCTTTCTTT.

This CDR3 reads CASSVVVCKQGNPLPQHF. The DNA for the CDR3 is TGTGCCAGCAGCGTAGTAGTATGTAAACAGGGAAACCCGTTGCCCCAGCATTTT. V gene TRBV9 combines with J gene TRBJ1-5; the D gene is possibly TRBD1 (6 bases). CDR3 size: 18 residues. Trimming removed 0 bases at V and 9 bases at J, with 25 bases between. Looked up from germline, CDR1 is SGDLS and CDR2 is YYNGEE. The full variable domain, its missing parts supplied by reference TRBV9 and TRBJ1-5, is DSGVTQTPKHLITATGQRVTLRCSPRSGDLSVYWYQQSLDQGLQFLIQYYNGEERAKGNILERFSAQQFPDLHSELNLSSLELGDSALYFCASSVVVCKQGNPLPQHFGDGTRLSIL.

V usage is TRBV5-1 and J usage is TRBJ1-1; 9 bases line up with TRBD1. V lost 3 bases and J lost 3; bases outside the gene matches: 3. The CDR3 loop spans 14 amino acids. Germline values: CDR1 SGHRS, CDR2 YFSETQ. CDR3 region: CASSWGTGHTEAFF. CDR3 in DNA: TGCGCCAGCAGCTGGGGGACAGGGCACACTGAAGCTTTCTTT.

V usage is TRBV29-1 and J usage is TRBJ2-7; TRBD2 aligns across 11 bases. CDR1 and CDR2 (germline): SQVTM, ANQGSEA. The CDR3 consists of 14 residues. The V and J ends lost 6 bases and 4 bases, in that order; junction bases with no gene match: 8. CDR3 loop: CSVLAGGRGYEQYF. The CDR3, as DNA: TGCAGCGTCCTAGCGGGAGGTCGGGGTTACGAGCAGTACTTC.

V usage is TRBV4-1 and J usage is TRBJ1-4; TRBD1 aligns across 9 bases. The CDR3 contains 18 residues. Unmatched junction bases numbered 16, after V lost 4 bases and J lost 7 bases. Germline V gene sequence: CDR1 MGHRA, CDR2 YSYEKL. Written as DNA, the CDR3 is TGCGCCAGCAGCCCAGCCTTCTACCAACAGGGGGCGGGTGAAAAACTGTTTTTT. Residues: CASSPAFYQQGAGEKLFF.

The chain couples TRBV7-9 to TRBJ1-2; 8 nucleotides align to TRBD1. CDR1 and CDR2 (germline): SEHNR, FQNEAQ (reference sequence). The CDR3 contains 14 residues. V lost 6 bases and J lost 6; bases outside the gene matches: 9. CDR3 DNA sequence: TGTGCCAGCAGTCCACAGGGGGGCATCGATGGCTACACCTTC. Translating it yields CASSPQGGIDGYTF.

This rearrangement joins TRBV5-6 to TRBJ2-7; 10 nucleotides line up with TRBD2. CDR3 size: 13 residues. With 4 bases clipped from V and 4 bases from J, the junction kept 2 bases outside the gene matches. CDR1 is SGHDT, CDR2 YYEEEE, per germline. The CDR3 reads CASSTSGKYEQYF. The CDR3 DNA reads TGTGCCAGCAGCACTAGCGGGAAGTACGAGCAGTACTTC.

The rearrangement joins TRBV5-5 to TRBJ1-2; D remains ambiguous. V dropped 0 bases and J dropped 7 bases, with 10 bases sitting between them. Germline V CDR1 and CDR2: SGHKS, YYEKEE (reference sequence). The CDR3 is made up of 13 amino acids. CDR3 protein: CASSLGASGGYTF. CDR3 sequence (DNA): TGTGCCAGCAGCTTGGGTGCATCAGGTGGCTACACCTTC.